This paragraph reports one TCR beta chain. The sample originates from a study of cytomegalovirus exposure and HLA in healthy donors. The table came from immunoSEQ multiplex PCR; TCRdb's copy has only in-frame clones and leaves some out. The sample records 100,000 to 150,000 clones, 70% to 90% being singletons. CDR1 and CDR2 (germline): MDHEN, SYDVKM. The junction had 15 bases not matched to a gene; V was cut back by 4 bases and J by 4 bases. This CDR3 is built from 17 residues. The chain joins TRBV28 to TRBJ1-2; TRBD1 aligns across 7 bases. The receptor comes from a woman aged 18-29 years in good health and CMV-seronegative. The specimen sequenced was PBMCs. CDR3 nucleotides: TGTGCCAGCAGTTCCACGACGAGGGACAGCTCGGGCTATGGCTACACCTTC. It yields the protein CASSSTTRDSSGYGYTF.